This TCR beta chain originates from a study of post-analysis software for immune sequencing data. As for the study in general: The courses of disease that were included comprised relapsing-remitting, secondary progressive and progressive-relapsing multiple sclerosis.

The germline V gene has CDR1 DFQATT and CDR2 SNEGSKA (reference sequence). V lost 3 bases to trimming and J lost 5 bases, with 19 bases between them. This CDR3 contains 15 residues. Whole-study results and caveats: The normalized Chao1 diversity of multiple sclerosis patients was significantly lower than that of controls. When patients were compared with controls, four to six TRBV segments were more frequent, TRBV5-6, TRBV5-1 and TRBV20-1 among them.

Turning to this clonotype: The antigen remains unidentified.

Carried by the TCR beta cDNA libraries were unique molecular identifiers. TCRdb re-called the PCR reads through MiXCR, storing one row per CDR3 protein. The sample holds fewer than 850,000 distinct CDR3 sequences; 30% are singletons and the top ten take approximately 0.55%. The sample was blood. J is TRBJ2-5 and V is TRBV20-1; D is ambiguous. The sequence derives from a girl aged 10-17 years with multiple sclerosis. Here the CDR3 reads CSASDQGHMLETQYF. The CDR3 DNA is TGCAGTGCTAGTGATCAAGGCCATATGCTGGAGACCCAGTACTTC.